The T cell receptor (beta chain) under discussion was sequenced for a study of blood T cells in healthy people across ages. Study-wide results and limits: Naive CD4+ cell counts and diversity both ran higher in long-lived than in aged donors. The recorded TCR beta diversity per million T cells decreased in a roughly linear manner with age. Unknown donor CMV status possibly confounded expanded clonotype changes.

The ends were cut back, 5 bases at V and 7 bases at J, with 14 bases in the middle. The CDR3 is 14 residues long. Next came a second PCR, run for about 6 to 11 cycles, which used a sample-barcoded 5' primer along with a J-beta primer mix. TCRdb reprocessed the 5' RACE reads with MiXCR, giving one entry per CDR3 protein. The sample shows approximately 810,000 distinct CDR3 sequences, about 30% of them seen only once. A word on this clonotype: Its antigen is not identified.

Donors were systemically healthy Caucasian individuals from Russia aged roughly 6 to 100 years. The specimen was blood. The V and J genes are TRBV12-3 or TRBV12-4 and TRBJ1-4; D is unresolved. The TCR originated in a woman of 80 years or more in good health. CDR3 residues: CASSQTQGGEKLFF. The CDR3 DNA reads as TGTGCCAGCAGTCAGACTCAAGGAGGTGAAAAACTGTTTTTT.